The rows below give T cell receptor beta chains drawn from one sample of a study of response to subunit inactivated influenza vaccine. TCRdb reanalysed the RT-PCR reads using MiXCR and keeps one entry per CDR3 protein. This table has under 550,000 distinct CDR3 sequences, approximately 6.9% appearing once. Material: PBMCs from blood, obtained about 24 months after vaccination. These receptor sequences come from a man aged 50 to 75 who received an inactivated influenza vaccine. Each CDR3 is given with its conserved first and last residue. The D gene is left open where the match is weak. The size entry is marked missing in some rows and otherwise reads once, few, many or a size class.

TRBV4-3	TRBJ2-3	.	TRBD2	CASSQDPWRGDTSTDTQYF	TGCGCCAGCAGCCAAGATCCATGGCGGGGGGACACTAGCACAGATACGCAGTATTTT
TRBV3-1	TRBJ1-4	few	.	CASSQAGLGEKLFF	TGTGCCAGCAGCCAAGCGGGGCTAGGTGAAAAACTGTTTTTT
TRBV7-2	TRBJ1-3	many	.	CASSPRGGNTIYF	TGTGCCAGCAGCCCCCGGGGGGGGAACACCATATATTTT
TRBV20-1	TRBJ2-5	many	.	CSGGLGAVETQYF	TGCAGTGGAGGACTCGGCGCCGTAGAGACCCAGTACTTC
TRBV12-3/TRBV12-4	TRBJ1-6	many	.	CASNRDGDNSPLHF	TGTGCCAGCAACCGAGACGGAGATAATTCACCCCTCCACTTT
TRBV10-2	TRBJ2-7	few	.	CASRPRGGHEQYF	TGCGCCAGCAGACCCAGGGGGGGCCACGAGCAGTACTTC
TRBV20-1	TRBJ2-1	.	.	CSAMGSSYNEQFF	TGCAGTGCTATGGGTAGCTCCTACAATGAGCAGTTCTTC
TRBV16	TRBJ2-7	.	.	CASSQLRANYEQYF	TGTGCCAGCAGCCAATTACGGGCAAACTACGAGCAGTACTTC
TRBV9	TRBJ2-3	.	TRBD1	CASSPRQGSSIFADTQYF	TGTGCCAGCAGCCCCCGACAGGGTTCTTCCATCTTTGCAGATACGCAGTATTTT
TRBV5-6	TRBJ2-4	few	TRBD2	CASSFPAGGLGIQYF	TGTGCCAGCAGCTTTCCAGCGGGAGGGTTGGGCATTCAGTACTTC
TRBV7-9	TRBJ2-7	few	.	CASSVGETDSRRYF	TGTGCCAGCAGCGTAGGGGAGACGGATTCACGACGGTACTTC
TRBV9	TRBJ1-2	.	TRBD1	CASSLLTGASRYTF	TGTGCCAGCAGCCTACTCACAGGGGCCTCTCGCTACACCTTC
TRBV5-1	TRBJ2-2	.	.	CASKTENTGELFF	TGCGCCAGCAAGACAGAGAACACCGGGGAGCTGTTTTTT
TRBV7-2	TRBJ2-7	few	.	CASSLAAGSYYEQYF	TGTGCCAGCAGCTTAGCTGCGGGATCATACTACGAGCAGTACTTC
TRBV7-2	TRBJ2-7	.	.	CASSFPGIQSSYEQYF	TGTGCCAGCAGCTTCCCAGGGATACAAAGCTCCTACGAGCAGTACTTC
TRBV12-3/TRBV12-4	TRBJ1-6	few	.	CASNHRGGGDNSPLHF	TGTGCCAGCAACCATCGGGGCGGGGGCGATAATTCACCCCTCCACTTT
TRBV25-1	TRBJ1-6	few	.	CASSDFRGGNSPLHF	TGTGCCAGCAGTGATTTTAGGGGTGGTAATTCACCCCTCCACTTT
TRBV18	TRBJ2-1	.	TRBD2	CASSPELAAYNEQFF	TGTGCCAGCTCACCAGAACTAGCGGCCTACAATGAGCAGTTCTTC
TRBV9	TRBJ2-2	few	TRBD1	CASSVGAQGSGELFF	TGTGCCAGCAGCGTAGGGGCACAGGGGAGCGGGGAGCTGTTTTTT
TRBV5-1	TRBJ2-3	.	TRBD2	CASSFAGGPTDTQYF	TGCGCCAGCAGCTTTGCGGGAGGGCCGACAGATACGCAGTATTTT
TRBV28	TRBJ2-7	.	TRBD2	CASSASGGGYEQYF	TGTGCCAGCAGTGCATCGGGGGGGGGTTACGAGCAGTACTTC
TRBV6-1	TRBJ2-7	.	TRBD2	CASKGTSGRYEQYF	TGTGCCAGCAAAGGGACTAGCGGGAGATACGAGCAGTACTTC
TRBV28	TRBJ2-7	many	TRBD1	CASTQGDYEQYF	TGTGCCAGCACCCAGGGGGACTACGAGCAGTACTTC
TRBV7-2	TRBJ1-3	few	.	CASSQGPLATIYF	TGTGCCAGCAGCCAAGGACCCTTGGCCACCATATATTTT
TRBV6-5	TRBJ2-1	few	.	CASSYEFPGVGEQFF	TGTGCCAGCAGTTACGAGTTCCCAGGGGTTGGTGAGCAGTTCTTC
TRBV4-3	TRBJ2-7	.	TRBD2	CASSHTSGRVYEQYF	TGCGCCAGCAGCCATACCAGCGGGAGGGTCTACGAGCAGTACTTC
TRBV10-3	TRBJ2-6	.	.	CAISEGFDSGANVLTF	TGTGCCATCAGTGAGGGGTTTGACTCTGGGGCCAACGTCCTGACTTTC
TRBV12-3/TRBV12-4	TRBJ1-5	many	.	CASSFQNGNQPQHF	TGTGCCAGCAGTTTTCAAAACGGCAATCAGCCCCAGCATTTT
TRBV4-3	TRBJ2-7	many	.	CASSQEVRILYEQYF	TGCGCCAGCAGCCAAGAAGTACGGATTTTATACGAGCAGTACTTC
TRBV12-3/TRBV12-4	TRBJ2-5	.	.	CASRPSRTVQETQYF	TGTGCCAGCAGACCTTCCCGTACAGTGCAAGAGACCCAGTACTTC
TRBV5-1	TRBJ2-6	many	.	CASSSASGANVLTF	TGCGCCAGCAGCTCGGCCTCTGGGGCCAACGTCCTGACTTTC
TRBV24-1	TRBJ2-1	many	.	CATSDPTISEQFF	TGTGCCACCAGTGACCCCACTATATCTGAGCAGTTCTTC
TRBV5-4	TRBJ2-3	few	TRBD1	CASSLDRDHSTDTQYF	TGTGCCAGCAGCCTGGACAGGGACCATAGCACAGATACGCAGTATTTT
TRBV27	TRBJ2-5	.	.	CASSLMWGGTQETQYF	TGTGCCAGCAGTTTAATGTGGGGGGGCACTCAAGAGACCCAGTACTTC
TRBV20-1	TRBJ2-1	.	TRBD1	CCARDFGTEGYHSYNEQFF	TGCTGTGCTAGAGATTTTGGGACAGAGGGGTACCACTCCTACAATGAGCAGTTCTTC
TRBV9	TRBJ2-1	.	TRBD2	CASSPRGLAYEQFF	TGTGCCAGCAGCCCGAGGGGACTAGCGTATGAGCAGTTCTTC
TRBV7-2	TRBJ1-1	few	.	CASSLAGYGTEAFF	TGTGCCAGCAGCTTAGCAGGGTATGGCACTGAAGCTTTCTTT
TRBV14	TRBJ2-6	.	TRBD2	CASSPREPGANVLTF	TGTGCCAGCAGCCCGCGGGAGCCAGGGGCCAACGTCCTGACTTTC
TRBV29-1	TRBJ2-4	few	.	CSAETALAKNIQYF	TGCAGCGCTGAGACAGCTCTAGCCAAAAACATTCAGTACTTC
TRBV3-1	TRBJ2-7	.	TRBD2	CASSLDYAGGREQYF	TGTGCCAGCAGCCTCGACTATGCGGGAGGGAGGGAGCAGTACTTC
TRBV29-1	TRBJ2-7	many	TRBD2	CSVERTSGPVRGTYEQYF	TGCAGCGTTGAACGGACTAGCGGACCTGTGAGAGGCACCTACGAGCAGTACTTC
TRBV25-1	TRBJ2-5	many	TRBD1	CASSEWPGQQTSQETQYF	TGTGCCAGCAGTGAATGGCCGGGACAGCAGACTTCCCAAGAGACCCAGTACTTC
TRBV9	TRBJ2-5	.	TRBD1	CASSADPGTEGETQYF	TGTGCCAGCAGCGCCGATCCCGGGACAGAGGGAGAGACCCAGTACTTC
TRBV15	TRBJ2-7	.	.	CATSRVDGYEQYF	TGTGCCACCAGCAGAGTAGACGGCTACGAGCAGTACTTC